One T cell receptor beta chain is described in this entry. Its antigen is unknown. Treatment described: approximately 18 received Ad26.COV2.S at low or high dose, single or two shots; a few received placebo; per-sample allocation not given. Day 63 after the first injection of vaccine or placebo was the sampling time. An Ad26 vector carrying the Wuhan-strain SARS-CoV-2 spike served as the vaccine. The sample belongs to a study of Ad26.COV2.S vaccination and SARS-CoV-2 variants. Across the study: The authors gave Ad26.COV2.S intramuscularly, either once or twice 56 days apart.

The germline CDR1 and CDR2 sequences are SGHNT and YYREEE (reference sequence). The germline V and J ends were trimmed by 3 bases and 5 bases, with 11 bases remaining between them. The CDR3 has 14 amino acids. Overall study findings and caveats: Individuals receiving vaccine had higher spike-specific TCR breadth than placebo recipients did.

Sequencing used immunoSEQ multiplex PCR; TCRdb keeps in-frame clones, though not all of them. Counted here are about 420,000 clones, 85% to 90% occurring once; the ten biggest clones make up approximately 4%. The chain has TRBV5-4 and TRBJ2-2; D is ambiguous. This sequence originates from a person aged 18-60 years who received the Ad26.COV2.S COVID-19 vaccine or a placebo. The sequences come from peripheral blood, collected in a trial of Ad26.COV2.S vaccine versus placebo. The CDR3 loop reads CASSSHPGTGELFF. CDR3 nucleotide sequence: TGTGCCAGCAGCTCCCACCCCGGGACCGGGGAGCTGTTTTTT. Supplemented by reference TRBV5-4 and TRBJ2-2, the full variable domain reads ETGVTQSPTHLIKTRGQQVTLRCSSQSGHNTVSWYQQALGQGPQFIFQYYREEENGRGNFPPRFSGLQFPNYSSELNVNALELDDSALYLCASSSHPGTGELFFGEGSRLTVL.